These T cell receptor beta chains were read from a single sample in a study of identical twins. TCRdb reprocessed the 5' RACE reads with MiXCR, giving one entry per CDR3 protein. This table holds some 500,000 distinct CDR3 sequences, over 11% found once. Separately, the same data were catalogued under a study of yellow fever vaccine responses in identical twins.

Sequenced: CD4+ T cells sorted from blood. These TCRs come from a woman in her late teens or twenties in good health. Each CDR3 is given with its conserved first and last residue. D genes are given only for firm matches. Where a row states a size, it is once, few, many or the class of an expanded clone; other rows omit it.

clone_size,v_call,j_call,d_call,cdr3_nt,cdr3_aa
few,TRBV28,TRBJ2-5,NA,TGTGCCAGCAGTTTAAGTACAGGTAGACCTCAAGAGACCCAGTACTTC,CASSLSTGRPQETQYF
NA,TRBV20-1,TRBJ2-7,NA,TGCAGTGCTAGAGATACGGGCAGGGGATCCTACGAGCAGTACTTC,CSARDTGRGSYEQYF
few,TRBV5-6,TRBJ2-7,NA,TGTGCCAGCAGCTTGTACGGCGGAATGTACGAGCAGTACTTC,CASSLYGGMYEQYF
NA,TRBV5-1,TRBJ2-7,TRBD1,TGCGCCAGCAGCTTGACCGGGAACAGGGGACCCTACGAGCAGTACTTC,CASSLTGNRGPYEQYF
NA,TRBV5-1,TRBJ1-1,NA,TGCGCCAGCAGCCCGGGACACCAGAACACTGAAGCTTTCTTT,CASSPGHQNTEAFF
NA,TRBV12-3/TRBV12-4,TRBJ2-5,NA,TGTGCCAGCAGTTTAAGACAGGTGGGGGAGACCCAGTACTTC,CASSLRQVGETQYF
many,TRBV29-1,TRBJ2-5,TRBD2,TGCAGCGTTCGGGGGGTTCAGGAGACCCAGTACTTC,CSVRGVQETQYF
many,TRBV5-1,TRBJ2-1,TRBD2,TGCGCCAGCAGCTTGGCCCGTCGACTAGCGGTTTACAATGAGCAGTTCTTC,CASSLARRLAVYNEQFF
few,TRBV3-1,TRBJ2-1,TRBD2,TGTGCCAGCAGCCCCCGGGGTAGCGGGAAAAATGAGCAGTTCTTC,CASSPRGSGKNEQFF
few,TRBV18,TRBJ2-1,NA,TGTGCCAGCTCTCCAGCCACAATCGAGCAGTTCTTC,CASSPATIEQFF
few,TRBV19,TRBJ1-5,NA,TGTGCCAGTAGTAGAGGCCGGGATCAGCCCCAGCATTTT,CASSRGRDQPQHF
few,TRBV15,TRBJ2-3,TRBD2,TGTGCCACCAGCAGACCCGGACTAGCGGGGGCAGATACGCAGTATTTT,CATSRPGLAGADTQYF
few,TRBV6-4,TRBJ1-1,NA,TGTGCCAGCAGGCAGGAGCAGAACACTGAAGCTTTCTTT,CASRQEQNTEAFF
few,TRBV9,TRBJ2-2,TRBD2,TGTGCCAGCAGCGTAACCCCGTTCGGTGTCAGCGGGGGGCACACCGGGGAGCTGTTTTTT,CASSVTPFGVSGGHTGELFF
few,TRBV27,TRBJ2-4,NA,TGTGCCAGCAGGGGCATTCAGTACTTC,CASRGIQYF
few,TRBV20-1,TRBJ2-4,TRBD1,TGCAGTGTTGGGACAGCACTAGCCAAAAACATTCAGTACTTC,CSVGTALAKNIQYF
once,TRBV3-1,TRBJ2-3,TRBD2,TGTGCCAGCAGTTCAGGAGTGGGACTAGCGCCATCGGATACGCAGTATTTT,CASSSGVGLAPSDTQYF
few,TRBV19,TRBJ1-4,TRBD1,TGTGCCTCCAATTCCGGGACAGGGAAGGAAAAACTGTTTTTT,CASNSGTGKEKLFF
NA,TRBV18,TRBJ2-5,NA,TGTGCCAGCTCACCGGACTCGAGACAAGAGACCCAGTACTTC,CASSPDSRQETQYF
NA,TRBV3-1,TRBJ1-1,NA,TGTGCCAGCAGCCAAGAAGGGGGGAGTCGAGCTTTCTTT,CASSQEGGSRAFF
many,TRBV20-1,TRBJ2-5,TRBD1,TGCAGTGCTAGTCTACAGGGGGAGACCCAGTACTTC,CSASLQGETQYF
NA,TRBV3-1,TRBJ2-5,TRBD2,TGTGCCAGCAGCCAAGAAGGGGGACTAGCGGGGGTCCAAGAGACCCAGTACTTC,CASSQEGGLAGVQETQYF
many,TRBV7-9,TRBJ1-5,NA,TGTGCCAGCAGCTTAGATAATCAGCCCCAGCATTTT,CASSLDNQPQHF
NA,TRBV29-1,TRBJ2-3,TRBD1,TGCAGCGTTGATCGGACAGGGAGCACAGATACGCAGTATTTT,CSVDRTGSTDTQYF
many,TRBV20-1,TRBJ2-7,NA,TGCAGTGCTAGAGTAGGGTACGAGCAGTACTTC,CSARVGYEQYF
NA,TRBV4-2,TRBJ2-3,NA,TGTGCCAGCAGCCAAGATCGGACGAAGGAAGACGGGCAGGGAGATACGCAGTATTTT,CASSQDRTKEDGQGDTQYF